One T cell receptor (beta chain) is described in this entry. The source of the sample is a study of tumour-infiltrating T cells in Burkitt lymphoma. The wider study: Repertoire clonality predicted overall and progression-free survival.

The repertoire was sequenced with immunoSEQ multiplex PCR; TCRdb's copy has only in-frame clones and lacks some. The data contain about 7,800 clones, roughly 73% of them singletons. After removal of 7 bases from V and 5 bases from J, the junction contained 6 bases not matched to a gene. From germline, CDR1 is MNHNY and CDR2 SVGAGI (reference sequence). The CDR3 is 14 residues long. This chain links TRBV6-6 with TRBJ1-4; the match to TRBD1 covers 8 bases. The sample taken for sequencing was tumor tissue. The source of this sequence is a human donor with diffuse large B-cell lymphoma. DNA of the CDR3: TGTGCCAGCACCTCACAGGGGGACAATGAAAAACTGTTTTTT. Translated: CASTSQGDNEKLFF.